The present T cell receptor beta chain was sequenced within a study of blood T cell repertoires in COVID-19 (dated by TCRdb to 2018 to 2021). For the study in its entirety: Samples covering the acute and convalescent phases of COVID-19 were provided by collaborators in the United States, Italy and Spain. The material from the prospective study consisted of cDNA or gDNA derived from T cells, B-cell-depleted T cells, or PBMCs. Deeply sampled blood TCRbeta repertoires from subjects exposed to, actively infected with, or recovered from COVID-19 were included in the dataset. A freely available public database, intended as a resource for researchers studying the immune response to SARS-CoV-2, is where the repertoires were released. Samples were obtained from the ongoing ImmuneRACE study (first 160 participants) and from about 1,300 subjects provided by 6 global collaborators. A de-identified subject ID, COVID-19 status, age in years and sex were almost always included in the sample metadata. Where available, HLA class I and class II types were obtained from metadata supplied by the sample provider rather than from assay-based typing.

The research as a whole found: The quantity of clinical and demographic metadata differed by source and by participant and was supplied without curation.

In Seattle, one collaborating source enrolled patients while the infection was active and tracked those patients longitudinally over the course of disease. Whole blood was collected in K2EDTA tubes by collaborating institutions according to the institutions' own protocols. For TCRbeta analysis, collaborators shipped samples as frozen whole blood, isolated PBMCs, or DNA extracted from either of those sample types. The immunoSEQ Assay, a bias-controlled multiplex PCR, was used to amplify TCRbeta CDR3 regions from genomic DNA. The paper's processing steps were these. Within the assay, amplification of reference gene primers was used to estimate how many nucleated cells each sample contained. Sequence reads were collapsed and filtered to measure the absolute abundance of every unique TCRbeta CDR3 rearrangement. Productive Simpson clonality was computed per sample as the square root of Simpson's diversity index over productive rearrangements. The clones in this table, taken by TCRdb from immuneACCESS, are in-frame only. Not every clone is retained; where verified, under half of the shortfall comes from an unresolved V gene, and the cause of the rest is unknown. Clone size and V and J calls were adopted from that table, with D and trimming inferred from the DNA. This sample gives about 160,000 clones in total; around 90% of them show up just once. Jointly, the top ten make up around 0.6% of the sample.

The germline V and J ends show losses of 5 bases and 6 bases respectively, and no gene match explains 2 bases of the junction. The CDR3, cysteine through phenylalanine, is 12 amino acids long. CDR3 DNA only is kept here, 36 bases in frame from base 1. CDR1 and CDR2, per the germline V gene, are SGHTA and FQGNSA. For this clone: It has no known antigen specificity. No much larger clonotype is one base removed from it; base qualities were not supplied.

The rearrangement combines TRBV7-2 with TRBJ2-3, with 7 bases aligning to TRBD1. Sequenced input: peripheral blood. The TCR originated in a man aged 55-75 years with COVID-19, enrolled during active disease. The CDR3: CASSQGVDTQYF. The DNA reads TGTGCCAGCAGCCAGGGGGTGGATACGCAGTATTTT.